This T cell receptor (beta chain) was sequenced in a study of CD4 T cells in relation to SARS-CoV-2 and coronaviruses. Overall study context: The restricting HLA molecule for shared crossreactive spike epitopes was mapped.

For this clone: Its antigen remains unknown.

Assay used: immunoSEQ multiplex PCR; TCRdb lists only in-frame clones, some missing. Among approximately 50,000 clones listed, roughly nine tenths were seen once. The germline V and J ends were trimmed by 6 bases and 8 bases, with 16 bases remaining between them. The CDR3 totals 14 residues. Germline assignment: CDR1 KGHDR and CDR2 SFDVKD. Study-wide points: Pre-pandemic and post-infection samples never came from the same donor.

Sequencing used naive CD4+ T cells from PBMCs. Subset of the sample: naive CD4+ T cells isolated by negative enrichment. This TCR was recovered from an adult with COVID-19. This chain connects TRBV24-1 to TRBJ2-1; TRBD2 is a possible D gene (6 bases). The CDR3 bases are TGTGCCACCAGTTTAGGAGGGATTTCCGATGAGCAGTTCTTC. Its translation: CATSLGGISDEQFF.